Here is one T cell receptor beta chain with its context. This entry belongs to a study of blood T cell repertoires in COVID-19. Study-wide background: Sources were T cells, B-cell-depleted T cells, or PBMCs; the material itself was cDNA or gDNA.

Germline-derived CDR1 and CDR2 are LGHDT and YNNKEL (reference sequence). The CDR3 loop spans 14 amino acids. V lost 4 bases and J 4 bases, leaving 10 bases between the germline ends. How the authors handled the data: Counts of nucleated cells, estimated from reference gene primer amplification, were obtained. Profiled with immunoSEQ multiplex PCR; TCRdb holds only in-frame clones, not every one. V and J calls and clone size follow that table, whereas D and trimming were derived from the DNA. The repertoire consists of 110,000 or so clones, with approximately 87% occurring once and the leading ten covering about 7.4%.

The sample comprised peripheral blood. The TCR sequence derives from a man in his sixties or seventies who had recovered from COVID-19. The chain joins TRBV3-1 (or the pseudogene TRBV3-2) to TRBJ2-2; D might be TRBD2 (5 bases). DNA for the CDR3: TGTGCCAGCAGCCCAGTCCGGGGCACCGGGGAGCTGTTTTTT. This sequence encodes CASSPVRGTGELFF.